This T cell receptor (beta chain) was retrieved from a study of technical replicates of blood from a few donors. The protocol was immunoSEQ multiplex PCR, while the TCRdb copy is restricted to in-frame clones and leaves out a portion. The data show approximately 73,000 clones, around 92% seen once. Per germline, CDR1 SGHNT and CDR2 YYREEE (reference sequence). This CDR3 is 14 amino acids long. Trimming cost V 2 bases and J 4 bases; bases outside gene matches: 4. This sequence originates from a human donor in good health. The chain combines TRBV5-4 with TRBJ2-5; 8 bases line up with TRBD2. Input material: T cells isolated from PBMCs. The CDR3 is CASSFSGGGETQYF. As DNA, the CDR3 is TGTGCCAGCAGCTTTTCGGGAGGGGGAGAGACCCAGTACTTC.